These 23 T cell receptor beta chains originate from one sample sequenced in a study of blood T cell repertoires in COVID-19. Here immunoSEQ multiplex PCR was the method, and the copy in TCRdb shows in-frame clones only, minus some. The sample lists 57,000 or so clones, 84% occurring once. The sequenced sample was peripheral blood. These receptors were taken from an older man with active COVID-19.

The V gene is TRBV19, the J gene TRBJ2-7, with D maybe TRBD2 (5 bases). The germline V gene has CDR1 LNHDA and CDR2 SQIVND (reference sequence). The CDR3 runs to 14 residues. V gave up 4 bases and J gave up 2 bases, with 12 bases separating them. The CDR3 bases are TGTGCCAGTAGTAACGGCGGGTCCGCCTACGAGCAGTACTTC. Translated: CASSNGGSAYEQYF.

This clone was seen many times. The CDR3, as DNA: TGTGCCAGCAGTCGCTCCGGGACTAGACGCTACGAGCAGTACTTC. Its protein product is CASSRSGTRRYEQYF. V and J are TRBV6-5 and TRBJ2-7; 8 bases line up with TRBD2. V lost 5 bases, J lost 3 bases, and 9 bases stayed unmatched. CDR1 and CDR2 from the germline V gene are MNHEY and SVGAGI. The CDR3 totals 15 residues.

This chain connects TRBV7-3 to TRBJ2-2; 8 bases are shared with TRBD2. V lost 2 bases to trimming and J lost 4 bases; unmatched junction nucleotides: 6. CDR1 is SGHTA and CDR2 is FQGTGA in the germline V gene. The CDR3 extends over 16 amino acids. CDR3 loop: CASSLYGTSATGELFF. The CDR3 DNA reads TGTGCCAGCAGCTTATACGGGACTAGTGCCACCGGGGAGCTGTTTTTT.

The chain uses TRBV10-1 and TRBJ2-7; perhaps TRBD2 as D (5 bases). The V end was cut by 3 bases, the J end by 0 bases, with 9 bases between. Germline CDR1 reads WNHNN; CDR2 reads SYGVQD (reference sequence). This CDR3 region has 14 residues. The CDR3 bases are TGCGCCAGCAGTGACCCGGGGAGCTCCTACGAGCAGTACTTC. Protein product: CASSDPGSSYEQYF.

The chain recombines TRBV28 with TRBJ1-5; TRBD1 might be the D (5 bases). Germline values: CDR1 MDHEN, CDR2 SYDVKM. The CDR3 totals 12 residues. The ends were cut back, 2 bases at V and 6 bases at J, with 5 bases in the middle. CDR3 residues: CASSLRGQPQHF. CDR3 in DNA: TGTGCCAGCAGTTTAAGGGGTCAGCCCCAGCATTTT.

J is TRBJ1-1 and V is TRBV19; possible D gene TRBD1, 6 bases. V lost 5 bases, J lost 6 bases, and 19 bases lay in between. Germline CDR1 is LNHDA and CDR2 is SQIVND (reference sequence). The CDR3 extends over 15 amino acids. CDR3 loop: CASSPTGWILAEAFF. The CDR3 region has the DNA TGTGCCAGTAGTCCCACAGGGTGGATTTTGGCTGAAGCTTTCTTT.

The rearrangement uses TRBV6-5 and TRBJ1-6, with D maybe TRBD1 (5 bases). Germline assignment: CDR1 MNHEY and CDR2 SVGAGI. Trimming removed 6 bases from V and 14 bases from J, with 17 bases in between. This CDR3 has 13 residues. CDR3 coding DNA: TGTGCCAGCAGAGCCCGGGGGGTTGGGGCCCTCCACTTT. Encoded protein: CASRARGVGALHF.

The gene calls are TRBV19 and TRBJ2-1, with 10 bases aligning to TRBD2. The CDR3 has 14 residues. The germline V gene encodes CDR1 LNHDA and CDR2 SQIVND (reference sequence). V lost 4 bases and J lost 5; bases outside the gene matches: 2. The CDR3 sequence: CASSTLAGNNEQFF. CDR3 sequence (DNA): TGTGCCAGTAGTACACTAGCGGGAAACAATGAGCAGTTCTTC.

The gene calls are TRBV6-5 and TRBJ2-2; D unclear. The germline gives CDR1 MNHEY, CDR2 SVGAGI. There are 12 residues in the CDR3. V shed 0 bases and J shed 10 bases, with 6 bases lying between them. CDR3 residues: CASSYSRKELFF. CDR3 sequence (DNA): TGTGCCAGCAGTTACTCGAGGAAGGAGCTGTTTTTT.

This chain uses TRBV10-3 with TRBJ2-1, with 7 positions matching TRBD2. The CDR3 length is 11 residues. Unmatched junction bases numbered 2, after V lost 10 bases and J lost 5 bases. The V gene's germline CDR1 is ENHRY and CDR2 SYGVKD. This CDR3 is CASAGDNEQFF. DNA for the CDR3: TGTGCCAGCGCGGGAGACAATGAGCAGTTCTTC.

The chain links TRBV5-6 to TRBJ2-2, with 8 bases matching TRBD1. This CDR3 has 16 amino acids. Germline-derived CDR1 and CDR2 are SGHDT and YYEEEE. The ends lost 4 bases at V and 6 bases at J; junction bases unmatched: 11. CDR3 sequence: CASSQPPRGRPGELFF. In DNA form, the CDR3 reads TGTGCCAGCAGCCAGCCACCCAGGGGGCGCCCCGGGGAGCTGTTTTTT.

This clone was seen more than once but under ten times. The gene calls are TRBV20-1 and TRBJ1-2, with 7 nucleotides matching TRBD1. The V gene end was trimmed by 3 bases and the J gene end by 8 bases; junction bases not matched to a gene: 12. CDR1 and CDR2 (germline): DFQATT, SNEGSKA (reference sequence). The CDR3 is 14 residues long. CDR3 in amino acids: CSASFGGIGGGYTF. The CDR3 nucleotides read TGCAGTGCTAGTTTCGGCGGGATAGGGGGCGGCTACACCTTC.

The chain links TRBV6-5 to TRBJ2-7; tentatively, D is TRBD2 (6 bases). CDR1 and CDR2 from the germline V gene are MNHEY and SVGAGI. The CDR3 contains 16 residues. The V gene lost 0 bases and the J gene lost 6 bases, with 18 bases spanning the gap. The CDR3 is CASSYSGTWMRGEQYF. Written as DNA, the CDR3 is TGTGCCAGCAGTTACTCGGGGACGTGGATGCGGGGCGAGCAGTACTTC.

The chain links TRBV2 to TRBJ2-7, with TRBD2 matching over 10 bases. The junction had 4 bases not matched to a gene; V was cut back by 7 bases and J by 7 bases. The germline V gene has CDR1 SNHLY and CDR2 FYNNEI. The CDR3 has 12 residues. CDR3 in amino acids: CASTGLAEEQYF. CDR3 nucleotide sequence: TGTGCCAGCACAGGACTAGCGGAAGAGCAGTACTTC.

The chain links TRBV4-3 to TRBJ1-1; D remains unclear. This CDR3 spans 14 amino acids. V was trimmed by 0 bases and J by 12 bases, leaving 17 bases between them. Germline assignment: CDR1 LGHNA and CDR2 YSLEER. The CDR3 sequence is CASSQDNSYGSPFF. CDR3 sequence (DNA): TGCGCCAGCAGCCAAGATAACTCGTACGGTAGCCCTTTCTTT.

This clone was seen only a few times. This sequence joins TRBV7-3 and TRBJ2-7; D is perhaps TRBD2 (6 bases). Germline-derived CDR1 and CDR2 are SGHTA and FQGTGA. V shed 2 bases and J shed 1 base, with 12 bases lying between them. This CDR3 spans 15 amino acids. CDR3 in amino acids: CASSLYYGSSYEQYF. The DNA for the CDR3 is TGTGCCAGCAGCTTATATTACGGGAGTTCCTACGAGCAGTACTTC.

This sequence joins TRBV2 and TRBJ2-6; D ambiguous. This CDR3 region has 17 residues. V was shortened by 9 bases and J by 0 bases, with 18 bases between the two germline ends. CDR1 SNHLY and CDR2 FYNNEI come from the germline V gene. CDR3 in amino acids: CASQPRVDFSGANVLTF. As DNA, the CDR3 is TGTGCCAGTCAACCTCGGGTTGACTTCTCTGGGGCCAACGTCCTGACTTTC.

This chain links TRBV6-6 with TRBJ2-2; D gene uncertain. Germline CDR1 MNHNY, CDR2 SVGAGI (reference sequence). The CDR3 has 12 amino acids. V was cut by 7 bases and J by 5 bases, with 8 bases left in between. The CDR3 here is CASIRLTGELFF. In DNA form, the CDR3 reads TGTGCCAGCATTAGATTGACCGGGGAGCTGTTTTTT.

The J gene is TRBJ1-2, the V gene TRBV25-1; D remains ambiguous. V lost 3 bases to trimming and J lost 0 bases, with 11 bases between them. CDR1 and CDR2 from the germline V gene are MGHDK and SYGVNS. CDR3 length: 15 residues. The CDR3 protein is CASSESGKANYGYTF. The CDR3 nucleotides read TGTGCCAGCAGTGAGAGCGGAAAAGCTAACTATGGCTACACCTTC.

The chain recombines TRBV6-2 or TRBV6-3 with TRBJ1-5; D is ambiguous. Germline values: CDR1 MNHEY, CDR2 SVGEGT. The V end was cut by 0 bases, the J end by 4 bases, with 7 bases between. The CDR3 runs 14 residues. Written as DNA, the CDR3 is TGTGCCAGCAGTTACTCTAACAGTAATCAGCCCCAGCATTTT. Translated: CASSYSNSNQPQHF.

The V gene is TRBV5-1, the J gene TRBJ2-7; a weak D match, TRBD1 (6 bases). The CDR3 length is 15 residues. The V and J ends lost 4 bases and 7 bases respectively, with 21 bases between them. CDR1 and CDR2 from the germline V gene are SGHRS and YFSETQ. The CDR3 DNA sequence: TGCGCCAGCAGCGGCAGGGGTCTCCCTCGGGGAGAGCAGTACTTC. It specifies CASSGRGLPRGEQYF.

This CDR3 reads CASSREGGTKNEQFF. The DNA of the CDR3 is TGCGCCAGCAGCCGGGAGGGCGGGACGAAGAATGAGCAGTTCTTC. The chain links TRBV5-1 to TRBJ2-1; TRBD2 matches 8 bases. Germline-derived CDR1 and CDR2 are SGHRS and YFSETQ. The CDR3 totals 15 residues. The V segment lost 4 bases and the J segment 7 bases; nucleotides outside the gene matches: 10. The full variable domain, completed using reference TRBV5-1 and TRBJ2-1, is KAGVTQTPRYLIKTRGQQVTLSCSPISGHRSVSWYQQTPGQGLQFLFEYFSETQRNKGNFPGRFSGRQFSNSRSEMNVSTLELGDSALYLCASSREGGTKNEQFFGPGTRLTVL.

The rearrangement links TRBV10-3 to TRBJ2-5; maybe TRBD1 (6 bases). The length of the CDR3 is 15 residues. Germline V gene sequence: CDR1 ENHRY, CDR2 SYGVKD. V was clipped by 3 bases and J by 0 bases, with 11 bases between them. The CDR3 region is CAISESQGYQETQYF. The CDR3 DNA sequence: TGTGCCATCAGTGAAAGCCAGGGGTACCAAGAGACCCAGTACTTC.